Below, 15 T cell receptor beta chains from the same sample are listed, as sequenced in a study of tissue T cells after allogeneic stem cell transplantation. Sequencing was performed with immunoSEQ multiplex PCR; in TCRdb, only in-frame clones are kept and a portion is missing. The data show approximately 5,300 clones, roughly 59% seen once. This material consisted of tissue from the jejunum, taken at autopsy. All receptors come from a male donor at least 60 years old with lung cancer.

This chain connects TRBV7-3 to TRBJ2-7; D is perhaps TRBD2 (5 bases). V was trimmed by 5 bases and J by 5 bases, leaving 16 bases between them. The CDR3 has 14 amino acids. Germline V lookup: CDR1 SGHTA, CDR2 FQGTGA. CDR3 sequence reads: CASSRGGLTNEQYF. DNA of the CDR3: TGTGCCAGCAGCCGCGGCGGGCTCACGAACGAGCAGTACTTC.

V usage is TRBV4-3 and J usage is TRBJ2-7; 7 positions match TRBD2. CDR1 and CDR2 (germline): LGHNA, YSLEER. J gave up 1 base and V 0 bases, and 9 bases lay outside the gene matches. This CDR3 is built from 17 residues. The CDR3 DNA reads TGCGCCAGCAGCCAAGATTTTGCGGGAGCTAAATCCTACGAGCAGTACTTC. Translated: CASSQDFAGAKSYEQYF.

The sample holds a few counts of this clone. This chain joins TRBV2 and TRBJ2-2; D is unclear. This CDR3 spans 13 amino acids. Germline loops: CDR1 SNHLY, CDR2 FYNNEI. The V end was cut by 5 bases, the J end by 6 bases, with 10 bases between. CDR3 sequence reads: CASSYNGAGELFF. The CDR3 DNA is TGTGCCAGCAGTTACAATGGGGCCGGGGAGCTGTTTTTT.

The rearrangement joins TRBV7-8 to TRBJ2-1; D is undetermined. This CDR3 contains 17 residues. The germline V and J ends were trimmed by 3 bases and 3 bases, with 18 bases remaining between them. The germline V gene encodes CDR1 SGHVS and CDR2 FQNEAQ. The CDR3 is CASSFPRSGVGYNEQFF. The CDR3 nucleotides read TGTGCCAGCAGCTTCCCCCGATCCGGTGTGGGCTACAATGAGCAGTTCTTC. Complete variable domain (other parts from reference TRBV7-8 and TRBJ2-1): GAGVSQSPRYKVAKRGQDVALRCDPISGHVSLFWYQQALGQGPEFLTYFQNEAQLDKSGLPSDRFFAERPEGSVSTLKIQRTQQEDSAVYLCASSFPRSGVGYNEQFFGPGTRLTVL.

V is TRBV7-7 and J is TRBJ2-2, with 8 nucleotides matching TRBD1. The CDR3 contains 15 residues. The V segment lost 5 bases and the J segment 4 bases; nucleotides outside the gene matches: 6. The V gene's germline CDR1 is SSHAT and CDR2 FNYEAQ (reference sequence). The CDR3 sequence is CASSRGTGSTGELFF. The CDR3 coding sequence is TGTGCCAGCAGCCGGGGGACAGGAAGCACCGGGGAGCTGTTTTTT.

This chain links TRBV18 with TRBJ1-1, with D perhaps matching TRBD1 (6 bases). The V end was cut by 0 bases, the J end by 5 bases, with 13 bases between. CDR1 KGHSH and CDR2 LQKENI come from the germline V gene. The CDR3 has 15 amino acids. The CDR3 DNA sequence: TGTGCCAGCTCACCACCGTTGGCAGGGGTAACTGAAGCTTTCTTT. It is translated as CASSPPLAGVTEAFF.

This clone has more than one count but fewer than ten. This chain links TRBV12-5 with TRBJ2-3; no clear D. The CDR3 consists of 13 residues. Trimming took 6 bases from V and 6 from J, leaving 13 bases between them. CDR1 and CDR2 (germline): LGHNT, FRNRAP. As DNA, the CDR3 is TGTGCTAGTGGCCCACCCCCGCTCGATACGCAGTATTTT. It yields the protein CASGPPPLDTQYF.

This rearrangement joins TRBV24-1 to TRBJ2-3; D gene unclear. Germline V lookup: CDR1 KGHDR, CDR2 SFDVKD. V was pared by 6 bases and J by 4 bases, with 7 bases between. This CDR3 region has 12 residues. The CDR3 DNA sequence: TGTGCCACCAGTTCACCCCCAGATACGCAGTATTTT. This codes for CATSSPPDTQYF.

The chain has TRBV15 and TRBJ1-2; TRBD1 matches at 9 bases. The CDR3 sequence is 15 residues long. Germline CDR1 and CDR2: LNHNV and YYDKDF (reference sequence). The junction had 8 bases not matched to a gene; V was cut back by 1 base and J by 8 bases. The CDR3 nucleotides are TGTGCCACCAGCAGAGCGGGACAGGGAAGGAGAGGCTACACCTTC. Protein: CATSRAGQGRRGYTF.

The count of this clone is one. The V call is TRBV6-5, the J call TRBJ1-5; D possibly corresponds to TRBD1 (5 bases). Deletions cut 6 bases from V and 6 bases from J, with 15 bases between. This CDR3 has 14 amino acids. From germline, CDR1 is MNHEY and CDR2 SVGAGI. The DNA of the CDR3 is TGTGCCAGCAGCCCACAGGCCTCACTTCAGCCCCAGCATTTT. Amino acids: CASSPQASLQPQHF.

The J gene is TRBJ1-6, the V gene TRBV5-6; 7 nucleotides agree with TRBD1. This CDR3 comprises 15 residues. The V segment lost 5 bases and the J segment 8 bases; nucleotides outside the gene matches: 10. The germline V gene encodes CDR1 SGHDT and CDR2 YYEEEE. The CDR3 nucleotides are TGTGCCAGCAGGTCCGGGACAGATACATATTCACCCCTCCACTTT. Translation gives CASRSGTDTYSPLHF.

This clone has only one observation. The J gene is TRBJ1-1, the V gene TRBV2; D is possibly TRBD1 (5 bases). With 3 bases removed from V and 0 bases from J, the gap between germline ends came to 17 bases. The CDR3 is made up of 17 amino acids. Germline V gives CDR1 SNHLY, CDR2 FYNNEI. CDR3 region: CASSELGDGYMNTEAFF. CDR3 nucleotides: TGTGCCAGCAGTGAGTTAGGGGACGGATACATGAACACTGAAGCTTTCTTT.

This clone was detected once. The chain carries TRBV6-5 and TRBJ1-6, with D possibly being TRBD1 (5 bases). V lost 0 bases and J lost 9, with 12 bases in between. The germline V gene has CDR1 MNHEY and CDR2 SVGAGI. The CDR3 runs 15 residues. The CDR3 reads CASSYSGGTSSPLHF. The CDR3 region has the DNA TGTGCCAGCAGTTACTCGGGAGGGACCAGTTCACCCCTCCACTTT.

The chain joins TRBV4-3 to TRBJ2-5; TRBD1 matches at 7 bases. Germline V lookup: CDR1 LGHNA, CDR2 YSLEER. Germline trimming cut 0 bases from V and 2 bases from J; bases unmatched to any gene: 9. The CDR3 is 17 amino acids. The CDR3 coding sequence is TGCGCCAGCAGCCAAGAAGGGGGCAGGGGGATTCAAGAGACCCAGTACTTC. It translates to CASSQEGGRGIQETQYF.

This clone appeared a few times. The DNA for the CDR3 is TGCGCCAGCAGCTTCCGGGACTCCATAGGTGAGCAGTTCTTC. As protein: CASSFRDSIGEQFF. J is TRBJ2-1 and V is TRBV5-1, with TRBD2 as a possible D gene (6 bases). This CDR3 has 14 amino acids. Germline CDR1 reads SGHRS; CDR2 reads YFSETQ. Trimming pared 2 bases from V and 9 bases from J, leaving 15 bases between.